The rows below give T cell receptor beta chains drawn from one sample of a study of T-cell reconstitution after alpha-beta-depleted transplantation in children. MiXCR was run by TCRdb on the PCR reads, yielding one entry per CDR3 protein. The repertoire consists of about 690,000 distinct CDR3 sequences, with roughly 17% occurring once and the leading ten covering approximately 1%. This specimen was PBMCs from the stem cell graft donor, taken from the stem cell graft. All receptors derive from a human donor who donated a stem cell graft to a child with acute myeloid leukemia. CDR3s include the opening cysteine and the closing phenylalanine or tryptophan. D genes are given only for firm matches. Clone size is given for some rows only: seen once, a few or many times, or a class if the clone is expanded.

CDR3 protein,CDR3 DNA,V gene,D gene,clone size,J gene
CAALRGQRNTIYF,TGTGCCGCACTCAGGGGGCAGCGGAACACCATATATTTT,TRBV30,TRBD1,-,TRBJ1-3
CASSLDSTWGQPQHF,TGTGCCAGCAGCCTTGACTCGACTTGGGGTCAGCCCCAGCATTTT,TRBV7-2,-,few,TRBJ1-5
CSARQTEGTGELFF,TGCAGTGCGCGTCAGACAGAGGGAACCGGGGAGCTGTTTTTT,TRBV20-1,-,many,TRBJ2-2
CAWSAGIWEQYF,TGTGCCTGGAGTGCGGGAATTTGGGAGCAGTACTTC,TRBV30,-,once,TRBJ2-7
CASSPRTGKRGGEKLFF,TGTGCCAGCAGCCCCCGGACAGGGAAGCGAGGTGGAGAAAAACTGTTTTTT,TRBV7-2,TRBD1,-,TRBJ1-4
CSANGDTDTQYF,TGCAGTGCGAACGGGGACACAGATACGCAGTATTTT,TRBV20-1,-,many,TRBJ2-3
CASMLMPGQGRFSDQPQHF,TGTGCCAGCATGTTAATGCCGGGACAGGGGAGGTTTAGCGATCAGCCCCAGCATTTT,TRBV6-5,TRBD1,-,TRBJ1-5
CASSVTDRNYGYTF,TGCGCCAGCAGCGTGACAGACAGAAACTATGGCTACACCTTC,TRBV5-1,-,few,TRBJ1-2
CASSPLGSAFANTGELFF,TGTGCCAGCAGTCCGCTGGGTAGCGCGTTCGCGAACACCGGGGAGCTGTTTTTT,TRBV12-3/TRBV12-4,-,-,TRBJ2-2
CASTAGRADTQYF,TGTGCCAGCACGGCAGGGAGGGCAGATACGCAGTATTTT,TRBV12-3/TRBV12-4,TRBD2,-,TRBJ2-3
CASSRDGNYGYTF,TGTGCCAGCAGTAGGGACGGAAACTATGGCTACACCTTC,TRBV27,-,-,TRBJ1-2
CSARDQRGVEETQYF,TGCAGTGCTAGAGATCAAAGAGGTGTTGAGGAGACCCAGTACTTC,TRBV20-1,-,many,TRBJ2-5
CASSLLSGGNTEAFF,TGCGCCAGCAGCTTGCTCTCCGGCGGGAACACTGAAGCTTTCTTT,TRBV5-1,-,many,TRBJ1-1
CASSQEGARGYTF,TGTGCCAGCAGCCAGGAGGGGGCAAGAGGCTACACCTTC,TRBV3-1,TRBD1,-,TRBJ1-2
CASSPVGLTQETQYF,TGTGCCAGCAGTCCCGTCGGCCTCACGCAAGAGACCCAGTACTTC,TRBV6-2/TRBV6-3,-,many,TRBJ2-5
CASSQVGPNQPQHF,TGCGCCAGCAGCCAAGTTGGGCCCAATCAGCCCCAGCATTTT,TRBV4-1,-,-,TRBJ1-5
CAISEGTGPLDGYTF,TGTGCCATCAGTGAAGGGACAGGACCTTTGGATGGCTACACCTTC,TRBV10-3,TRBD1,many,TRBJ1-2
CASFESHLAGGRTDTQYF,TGTGCCAGTTTTGAATCCCACCTCGCGGGGGGCCGCACAGATACGCAGTATTTT,TRBV12-3/TRBV12-4,TRBD2,many,TRBJ2-3
CASTPWTGTPYEQYF,TGTGCCAGCACCCCCTGGACAGGGACCCCCTACGAGCAGTACTTC,TRBV7-2,TRBD1,few,TRBJ2-7
CASSPGTRGEQFF,TGTGCCAGCAGTCCGGGGACACGGGGTGAGCAGTTCTTC,TRBV12-3/TRBV12-4,-,many,TRBJ2-1
CSAEQGEWGNTIYF,TGCAGTGCGGAACAGGGGGAGTGGGGAAACACCATATATTTT,TRBV20-1,TRBD1,many,TRBJ1-3
CASTPGWSEKLFF,TGTGCCAGCACCCCAGGGTGGAGTGAAAAACTGTTTTTT,TRBV28,-,-,TRBJ1-4
CASSSWEGRGTDTQYF,TGTGCCAGCAGTTCCTGGGAGGGGCGCGGCACAGATACGCAGTATTTT,TRBV27,TRBD2,-,TRBJ2-3
CASSLVGQATGELFF,TGTGCCAGCAGCTTAGTAGGGCAGGCCACCGGGGAGCTGTTTTTT,TRBV7-2,-,few,TRBJ2-2
CASSPQPSYEQYF,TGTGCCAGCAGCCCCCAGCCGTCCTACGAGCAGTACTTC,TRBV11-2,-,few,TRBJ2-7
CATQYGETQYF,TGTGCCACCCAGTATGGGGAGACCCAGTACTTC,TRBV24-1,-,-,TRBJ2-5
CASSLLQGRSGNTIYF,TGTGCCAGCAGCTTATTACAGGGGAGATCCGGAAACACCATATATTTT,TRBV5-5,TRBD1,many,TRBJ1-3
CASSQVFSENTEAFF,TGCGCCAGCAGCCAAGTGTTTAGTGAGAACACTGAAGCTTTCTTT,TRBV4-3,-,-,TRBJ1-1
CSVVQGQGQPQHF,TGCAGCGTTGTACAAGGGCAGGGGCAGCCCCAGCATTTT,TRBV29-1,-,many,TRBJ1-5
CASRETGWNEQFF,TGTGCCAGCAGAGAGACAGGGTGGAATGAGCAGTTCTTC,TRBV12-3/TRBV12-4,TRBD1,few,TRBJ2-1
CASSPPVLGAPQETQYF,TGTGCCAGCTCACCACCGGTCCTAGGGGCGCCGCAAGAGACCCAGTACTTC,TRBV18,-,-,TRBJ2-5
CASSLAGAYEQYF,TGTGCCAGCAGCCTAGCGGGGGCCTACGAGCAGTACTTC,TRBV7-9,TRBD2,many,TRBJ2-7
CSVLGLAGIISYEQYF,TGCAGCGTCCTAGGGCTAGCGGGAATTATCTCCTACGAGCAGTACTTC,TRBV29-1,TRBD2,-,TRBJ2-7
CASSPSGRGGTDTQYF,TGTGCCAGCAGCCCCTCCGGACGGGGGGGCACAGATACGCAGTATTTT,TRBV9,TRBD2,-,TRBJ2-3
CASSFPGSLTDTQYF,TGTGCCAGCAGTTTCCCCGGGTCCCTCACAGATACGCAGTATTTT,TRBV12-3/TRBV12-4,-,many,TRBJ2-3
CASSPPGLQGELFF,TGTGCCAGCAGCCCCCCGGGTCTTCAGGGGGAGCTGTTTTTT,TRBV9,-,few,TRBJ2-2
CATSRSLPSGSGEKLFF,TGTGCCACCAGCAGGTCCCTCCCATCAGGGTCGGGTGAAAAACTGTTTTTT,TRBV15,-,-,TRBJ1-4
CSVQPPGLFYEQYF,TGCAGTGTTCAGCCTCCGGGACTTTTCTACGAGCAGTACTTC,TRBV20-1,-,many,TRBJ2-7
CASSPWTGELADTQYF,TGTGCCAGCAGTCCTTGGACAGGGGAGTTGGCAGATACGCAGTATTTT,TRBV6-1,TRBD1,many,TRBJ2-3
CSARVGRYGYTF,TGCAGTGCTAGAGTGGGGAGGTATGGCTACACCTTC,TRBV20-1,-,many,TRBJ1-2
CAISESRTGANVLTF,TGTGCCATCAGTGAGTCGCGAACTGGGGCCAACGTCCTGACTTTC,TRBV10-3,-,many,TRBJ2-6
CASFPGQVNTGELFF,TGTGCCAGCTTCCCCGGGCAGGTGAACACCGGGGAGCTGTTTTTT,TRBV12-3/TRBV12-4,-,few,TRBJ2-2
CSALAGLYNEQFF,TGCAGTGCCTTAGCGGGGCTGTACAATGAGCAGTTCTTC,TRBV20-1,TRBD2,many,TRBJ2-1
CASSHSDGWTEAFF,TGTGCCAGCAGTCATTCGGACGGGTGGACTGAAGCTTTCTTT,TRBV12-3/TRBV12-4,-,-,TRBJ1-1
CASSPGPITGELFF,TGTGCCAGCAGTCCCGGACCTATAACCGGGGAGCTGTTTTTT,TRBV12-3/TRBV12-4,-,many,TRBJ2-2
CASTFDSLKMNEQFF,TGTGCCAGCACCTTCGACAGTTTAAAAATGAATGAGCAGTTCTTC,TRBV7-9,-,few,TRBJ2-1
CASSTLGGPGNEQFF,TGTGCCAGCAGTACTCTGGGGGGCCCGGGCAATGAGCAGTTCTTC,TRBV12-3/TRBV12-4,-,few,TRBJ2-1
CASSLTSGGVGETQYF,TGTGCCAGCAGTTTGACTAGCGGGGGGGTTGGAGAGACCCAGTACTTC,TRBV12-3/TRBV12-4,TRBD2,few,TRBJ2-5
CASSWSRDFYSNQPQHF,TGTGCCAGCAGTTGGTCCCGGGACTTCTATAGCAATCAGCCCCAGCATTTT,TRBV6-2/TRBV6-3,-,-,TRBJ1-5
CASSWGVTDTQYF,TGTGCCAGCAGCTGGGGGGTCACAGATACGCAGTATTTT,TRBV7-2,-,many,TRBJ2-3